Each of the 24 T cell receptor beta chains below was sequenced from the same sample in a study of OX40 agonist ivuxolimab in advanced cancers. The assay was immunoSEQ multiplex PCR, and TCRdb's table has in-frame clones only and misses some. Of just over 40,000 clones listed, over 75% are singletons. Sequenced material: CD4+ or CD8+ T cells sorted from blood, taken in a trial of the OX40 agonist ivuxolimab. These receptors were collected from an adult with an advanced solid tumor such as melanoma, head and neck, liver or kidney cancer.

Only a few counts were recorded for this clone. DNA of the CDR3: TGTGCCAGCAGCCCCCACTCCATTCTTTCCTACGAGCAGTACTTC. Translating gives CASSPHSILSYEQYF. This chain connects TRBV11-1 to TRBJ2-7; no clear D. Per germline, CDR1 SGHAT and CDR2 FQDESV (reference sequence). Deletions cut 5 bases from V and 1 base from J, with 15 bases between. The CDR3 is 15 amino acids.

The CDR3 coding sequence is TGTGCCAGCAGTTTGTTGGCGGGGGAGCAGTACTTC. This codes for CASSLLAGEQYF. V gene TRBV28 combines with J gene TRBJ2-7; a weak D match, TRBD2 (6 bases). This CDR3 comprises 12 residues. Germline lookup yields CDR1 MDHEN and CDR2 SYDVKM. Trimming left V 3 bases short and J 7 bases short, with 10 bases between. Drawing the rest from reference TRBV28 and TRBJ2-7, the complete variable domain is DVKVTQSSRYLVKRTGEKVFLECVQDMDHENMFWYRQDPGLGLRLIYFSYDVKMKEKGDIPEGYSVSREKKERFSLILESASTNQTSMYLCASSLLAGEQYFGPGTRLTVT.

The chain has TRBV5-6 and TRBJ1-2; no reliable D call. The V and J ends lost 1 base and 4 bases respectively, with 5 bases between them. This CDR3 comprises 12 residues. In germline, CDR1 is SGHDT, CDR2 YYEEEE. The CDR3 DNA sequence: TGTGCCAGCAGCTTGTCACCCTATGGCTACACCTTC. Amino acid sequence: CASSLSPYGYTF.

CDR3 sequence reads: CASSLEPVGNEQFF. In DNA form, the CDR3 reads TGTGCCAGCAGCTTAGAGCCCGTGGGCAATGAGCAGTTCTTC. The chain links TRBV11-2 to TRBJ2-1; no firm D call. Trimming stripped 0 bases from V and 6 bases from J, with 9 bases between. The CDR3 runs 14 residues. CDR1 is SGHAT, CDR2 FQNNGV, per germline.

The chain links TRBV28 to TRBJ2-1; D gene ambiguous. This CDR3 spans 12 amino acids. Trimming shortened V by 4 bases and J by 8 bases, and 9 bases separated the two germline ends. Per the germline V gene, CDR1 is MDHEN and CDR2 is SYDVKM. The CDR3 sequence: CASSSVSDEQFF. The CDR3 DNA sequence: TGTGCCAGCAGTTCGGTTTCGGATGAGCAGTTCTTC.

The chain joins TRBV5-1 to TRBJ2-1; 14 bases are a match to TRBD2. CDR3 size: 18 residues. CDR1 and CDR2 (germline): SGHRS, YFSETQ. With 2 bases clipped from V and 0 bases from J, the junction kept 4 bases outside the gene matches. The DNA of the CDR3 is TGCGCCAGCAGCTTTCGACTAGCGGGAGGGAGCTCCTACAATGAGCAGTTCTTC. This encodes CASSFRLAGGSSYNEQFF.

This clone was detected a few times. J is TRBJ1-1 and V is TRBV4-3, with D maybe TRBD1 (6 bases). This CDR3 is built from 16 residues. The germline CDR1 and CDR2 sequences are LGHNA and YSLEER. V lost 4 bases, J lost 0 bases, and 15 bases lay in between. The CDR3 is CASSLYPGQVNTEAFF. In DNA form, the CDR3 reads TGCGCCAGCAGCCTCTATCCGGGACAAGTGAACACTGAAGCTTTCTTT.

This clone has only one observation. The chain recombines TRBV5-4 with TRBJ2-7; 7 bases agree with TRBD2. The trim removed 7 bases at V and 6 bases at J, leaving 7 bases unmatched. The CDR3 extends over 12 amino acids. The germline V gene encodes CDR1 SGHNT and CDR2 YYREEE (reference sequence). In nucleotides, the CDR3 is TGTGCCAGCCGGGGAGGGGAAGCCGAGCAGTACTTC. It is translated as CASRGGEAEQYF.

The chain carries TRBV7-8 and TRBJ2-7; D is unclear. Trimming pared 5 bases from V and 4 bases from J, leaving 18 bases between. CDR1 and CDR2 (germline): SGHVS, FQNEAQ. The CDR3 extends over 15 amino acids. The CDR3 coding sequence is TGTGCCAGCAGCCCTGAAAGGTCTAGAAGGTACGAGCAGTACTTC. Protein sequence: CASSPERSRRYEQYF. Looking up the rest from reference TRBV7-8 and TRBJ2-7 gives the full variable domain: GAGVSQSPRYKVAKRGQDVALRCDPISGHVSLFWYQQALGQGPEFLTYFQNEAQLDKSGLPSDRFFAERPEGSVSTLKIQRTQQEDSAVYLCASSPERSRRYEQYFGPGTRLTVT.

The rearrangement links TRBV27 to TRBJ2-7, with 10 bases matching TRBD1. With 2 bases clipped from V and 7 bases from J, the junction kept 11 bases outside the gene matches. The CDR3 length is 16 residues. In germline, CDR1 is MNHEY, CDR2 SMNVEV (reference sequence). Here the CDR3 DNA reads TGTGCCAGCAGTTTACGGGGTGGGACAGGGGCTTGGGAGCAGTACTTC. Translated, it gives CASSLRGGTGAWEQYF.

The CDR3 nucleotides are TGTGCCAGCAGCTCGACTAGCGGGACCTACGAGCAGTACTTC. Protein: CASSSTSGTYEQYF. V and J are TRBV7-2 and TRBJ2-7, with 11 nucleotides matching TRBD2. Germline V gives CDR1 SGHTA, CDR2 FQGNSA. The CDR3 covers 14 residues. V was clipped by 4 bases and J by 2 bases; unmatched bases: 1. Using reference TRBV7-2 and TRBJ2-7 for the parts outside the CDR3, the full variable domain is GAGVSQSPSNKVTEKGKDVELRCDPISGHTALYWYRQSLGQGLEFLIYFQGNSAPDKSGLPSDRFSAERTGGSVSTLTIQRTQQEDSAVYLCASSSTSGTYEQYFGPGTRLTVT.

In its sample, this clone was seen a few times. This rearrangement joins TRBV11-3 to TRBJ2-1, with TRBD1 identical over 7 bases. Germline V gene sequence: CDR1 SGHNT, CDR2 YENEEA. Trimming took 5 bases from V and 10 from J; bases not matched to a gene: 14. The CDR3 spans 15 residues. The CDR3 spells CASSPGTEKFREQFF. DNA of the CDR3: TGTGCCAGCAGCCCCGGGACAGAGAAATTTAGGGAGCAGTTCTTC.

The CDR3 DNA reads as TGTGCCAGCAGGCAAGACAGGGGCCAAGAGACCCAGTACTTC. As protein: CASRQDRGQETQYF. This chain links TRBV6-6 with TRBJ2-5, with 8 bases matching TRBD1. The V gene's germline CDR1 is MNHNY and CDR2 SVGAGI (reference sequence). This CDR3 region has 14 residues. Losses at the gene ends were 6 bases for V and 1 base for J; bases not matched to a gene: 4.

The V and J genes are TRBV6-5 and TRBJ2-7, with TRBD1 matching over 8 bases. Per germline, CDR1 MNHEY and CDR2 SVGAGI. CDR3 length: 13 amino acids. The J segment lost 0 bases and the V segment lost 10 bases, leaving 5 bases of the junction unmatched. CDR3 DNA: TGTGCCACCAGACAGGGGACCTCCTACGAGCAGTACTTC. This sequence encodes CATRQGTSYEQYF.

As DNA, the CDR3 is TGTGCCAGTAGTTGGCAGAAGAGCACTGAAGCTTTCTTT. It is translated as CASSWQKSTEAFF. The chain combines TRBV19 with TRBJ1-1, with D uncertain. This CDR3 contains 13 residues. The V end lost 5 bases, the J end lost 4 bases, and 11 bases lay between the germline ends. Germline loops: CDR1 LNHDA, CDR2 SQIVND (reference sequence).

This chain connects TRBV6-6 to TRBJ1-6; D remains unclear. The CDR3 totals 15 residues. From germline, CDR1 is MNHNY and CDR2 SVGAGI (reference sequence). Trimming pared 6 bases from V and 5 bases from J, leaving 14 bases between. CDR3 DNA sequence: TGTGCCAGCAGCCCCCTCGAGGAGAATAATTCACCCCTCCACTTT. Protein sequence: CASSPLEENNSPLHF.

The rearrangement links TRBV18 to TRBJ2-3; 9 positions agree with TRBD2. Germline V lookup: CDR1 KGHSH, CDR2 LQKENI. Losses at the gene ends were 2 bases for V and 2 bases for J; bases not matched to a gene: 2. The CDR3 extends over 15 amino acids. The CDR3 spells CASSPTGLATDTQYF. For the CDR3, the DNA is TGTGCCAGCTCACCAACGGGACTAGCCACAGATACGCAGTATTTT.

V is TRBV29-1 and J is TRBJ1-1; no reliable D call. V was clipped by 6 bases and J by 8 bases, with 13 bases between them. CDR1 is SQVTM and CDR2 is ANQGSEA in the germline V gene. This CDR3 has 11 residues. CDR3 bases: TGCAGCGTGAAAAACGTCAGGGAAGCTTTCTTT. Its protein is CSVKNVREAFF.

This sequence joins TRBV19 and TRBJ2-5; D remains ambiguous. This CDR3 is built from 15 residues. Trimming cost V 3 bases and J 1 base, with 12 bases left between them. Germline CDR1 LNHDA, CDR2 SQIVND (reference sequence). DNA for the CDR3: TGTGCCAGTAGTATGCCTTCCGGGCCCCAAGAGACCCAGTACTTC. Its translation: CASSMPSGPQETQYF.

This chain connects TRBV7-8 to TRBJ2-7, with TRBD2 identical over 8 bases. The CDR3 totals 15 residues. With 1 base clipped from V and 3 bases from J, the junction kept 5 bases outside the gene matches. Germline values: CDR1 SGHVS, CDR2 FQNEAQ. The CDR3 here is CASSLERAGVYEQYF. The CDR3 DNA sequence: TGTGCCAGCAGCTTAGAGCGAGCGGGAGTCTACGAGCAGTACTTC.

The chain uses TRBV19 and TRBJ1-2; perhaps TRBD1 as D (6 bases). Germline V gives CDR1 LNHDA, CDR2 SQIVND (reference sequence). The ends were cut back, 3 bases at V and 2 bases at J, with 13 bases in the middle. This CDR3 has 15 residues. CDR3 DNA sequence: TGTGCCAGTAGTATGGGGTCAGGGACAAACTATGGCTACACCTTC. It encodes CASSMGSGTNYGYTF.

The DNA of the CDR3 is TGTGCCAGCAGCGTTAGCGAGGTCACGGGGACCCAGTACTTC. This gives the protein CASSVSEVTGTQYF. The chain joins TRBV7-6 to TRBJ2-5, with D possibly being TRBD2 (5 bases). The CDR3 has 14 amino acids. With 5 bases removed from V and 7 bases from J, the gap between germline ends came to 17 bases. CDR1 and CDR2 (germline): SGHVS, FNYEAQ.

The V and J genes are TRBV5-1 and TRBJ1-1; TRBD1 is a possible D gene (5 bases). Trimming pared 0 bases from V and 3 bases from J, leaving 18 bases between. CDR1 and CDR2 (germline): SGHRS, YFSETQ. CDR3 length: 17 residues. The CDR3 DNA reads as TGCGCCAGCAGCTTGGTGCCGGTGGGGGGTAGCGACACTGAAGCTTTCTTT. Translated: CASSLVPVGGSDTEAFF. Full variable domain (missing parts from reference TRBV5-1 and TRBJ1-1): KAGVTQTPRYLIKTRGQQVTLSCSPISGHRSVSWYQQTPGQGLQFLFEYFSETQRNKGNFPGRFSGRQFSNSRSEMNVSTLELGDSALYLCASSLVPVGGSDTEAFFGQGTRLTVV.

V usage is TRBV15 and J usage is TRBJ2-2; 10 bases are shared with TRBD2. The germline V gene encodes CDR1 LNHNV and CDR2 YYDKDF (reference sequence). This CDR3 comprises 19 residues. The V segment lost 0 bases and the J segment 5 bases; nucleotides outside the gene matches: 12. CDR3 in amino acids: CATSRDFLAGERKTGELFF. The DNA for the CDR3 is TGTGCCACCAGCAGAGATTTTCTAGCGGGAGAAAGAAAAACCGGGGAGCTGTTTTTT.